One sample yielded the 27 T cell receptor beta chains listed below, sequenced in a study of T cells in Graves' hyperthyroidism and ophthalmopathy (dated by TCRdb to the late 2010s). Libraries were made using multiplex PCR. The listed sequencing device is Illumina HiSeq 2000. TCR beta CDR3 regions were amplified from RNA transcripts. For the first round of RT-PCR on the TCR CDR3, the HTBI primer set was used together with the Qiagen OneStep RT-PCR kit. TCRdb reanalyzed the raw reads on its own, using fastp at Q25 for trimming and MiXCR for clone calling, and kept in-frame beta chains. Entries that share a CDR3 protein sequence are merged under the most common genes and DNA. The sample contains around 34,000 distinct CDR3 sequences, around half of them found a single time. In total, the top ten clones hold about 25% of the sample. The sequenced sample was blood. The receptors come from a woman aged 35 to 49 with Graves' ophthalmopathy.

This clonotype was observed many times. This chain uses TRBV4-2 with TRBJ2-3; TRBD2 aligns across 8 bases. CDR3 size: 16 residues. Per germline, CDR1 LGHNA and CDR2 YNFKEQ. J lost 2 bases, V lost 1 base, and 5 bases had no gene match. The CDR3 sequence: CASSQGNSGVTDTQYF. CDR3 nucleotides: TGTGCCAGCAGCCAAGGTAATAGCGGGGTCACAGATACGCAGTATTTT.

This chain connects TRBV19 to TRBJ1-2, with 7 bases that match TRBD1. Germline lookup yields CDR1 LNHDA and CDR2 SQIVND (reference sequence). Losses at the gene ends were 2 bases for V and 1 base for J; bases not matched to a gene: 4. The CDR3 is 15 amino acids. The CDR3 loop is CASSIQTGINYGYTF. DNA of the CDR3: TGTGCCAGTAGTATACAGACAGGGATTAACTATGGCTACACCTTC.

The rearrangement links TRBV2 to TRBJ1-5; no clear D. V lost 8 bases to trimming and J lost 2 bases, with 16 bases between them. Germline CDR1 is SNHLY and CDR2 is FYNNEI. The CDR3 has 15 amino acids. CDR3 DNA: TGTGCCAGCTTGTCCGAAAGTTGGGGCAATCAGCCCCAGCATTTT. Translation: CASLSESWGNQPQHF. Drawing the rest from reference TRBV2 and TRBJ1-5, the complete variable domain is EPEVTQTPSHQVTQMGQEVILRCVPISNHLYFYWYRQILGQKVEFLVSFYNNEISEKSEIFDDQFSVERPDGSNFTLKIRSTKLEDSAMYFCASLSESWGNQPQHFGDGTRLSIL.

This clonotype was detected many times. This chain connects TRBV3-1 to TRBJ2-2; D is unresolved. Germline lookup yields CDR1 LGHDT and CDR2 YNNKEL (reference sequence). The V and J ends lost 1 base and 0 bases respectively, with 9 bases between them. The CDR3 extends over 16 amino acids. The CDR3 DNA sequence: TGTGCCAGCAGCCAAGGTCTCAGCACGAACACCGGGGAGCTGTTTTTT. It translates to CASSQGLSTNTGELFF.

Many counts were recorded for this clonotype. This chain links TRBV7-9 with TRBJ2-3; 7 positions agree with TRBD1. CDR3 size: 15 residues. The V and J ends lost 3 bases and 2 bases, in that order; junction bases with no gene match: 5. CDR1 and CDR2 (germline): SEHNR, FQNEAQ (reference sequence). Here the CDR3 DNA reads TGTGCCAGCAGCTTCAGAGGGGGCAACACAGATACGCAGTATTTT. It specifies CASSFRGGNTDTQYF.

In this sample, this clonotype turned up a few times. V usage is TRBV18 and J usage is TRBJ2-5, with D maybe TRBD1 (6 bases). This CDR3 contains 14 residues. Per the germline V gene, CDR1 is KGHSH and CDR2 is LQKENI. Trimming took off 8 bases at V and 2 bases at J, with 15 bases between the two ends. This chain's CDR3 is CASTLQGIQETQYF. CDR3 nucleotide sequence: TGTGCCAGCACATTACAGGGTATTCAAGAGACCCAGTACTTC.

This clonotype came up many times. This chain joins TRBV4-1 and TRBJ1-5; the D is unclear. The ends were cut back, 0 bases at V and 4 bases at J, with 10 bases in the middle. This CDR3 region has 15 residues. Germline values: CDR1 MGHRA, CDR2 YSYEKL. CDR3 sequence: CASSQDGTGNQPQHF. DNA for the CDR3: TGCGCCAGCAGCCAAGATGGAACGGGGAATCAGCCCCAGCATTTT.

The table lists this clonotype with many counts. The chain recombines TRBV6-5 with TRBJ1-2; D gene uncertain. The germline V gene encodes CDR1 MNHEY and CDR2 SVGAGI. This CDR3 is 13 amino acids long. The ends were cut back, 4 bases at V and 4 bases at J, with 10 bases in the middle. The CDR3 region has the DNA TGTGCCAGCAGTTTTCTCGGTGCCTATGGCTACACCTTC. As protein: CASSFLGAYGYTF.

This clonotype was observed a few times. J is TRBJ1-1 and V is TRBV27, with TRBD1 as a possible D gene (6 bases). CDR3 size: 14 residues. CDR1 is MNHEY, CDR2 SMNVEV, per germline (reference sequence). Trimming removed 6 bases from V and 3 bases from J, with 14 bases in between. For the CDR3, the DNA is TGTGCCAGCAGGGCCGTGGGGGGCGACACTGAAGCTTTCTTT. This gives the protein CASRAVGGDTEAFF.

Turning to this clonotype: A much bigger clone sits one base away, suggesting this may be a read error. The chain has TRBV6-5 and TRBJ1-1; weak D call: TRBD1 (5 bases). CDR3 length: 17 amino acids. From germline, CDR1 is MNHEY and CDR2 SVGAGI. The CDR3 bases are TGTGCCAGCAGTTCCAGGGTTCTCAGATTTATGAACACTGGAGCTTTCTTT. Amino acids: CASSSRVLRFMNTGAFF.

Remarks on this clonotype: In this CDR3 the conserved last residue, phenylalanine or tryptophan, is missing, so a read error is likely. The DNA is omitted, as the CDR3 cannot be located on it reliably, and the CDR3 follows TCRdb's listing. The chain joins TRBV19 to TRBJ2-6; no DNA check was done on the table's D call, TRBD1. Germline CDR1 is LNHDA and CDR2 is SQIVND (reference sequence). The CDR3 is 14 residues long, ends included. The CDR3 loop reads CATGQSSGANVLKI.

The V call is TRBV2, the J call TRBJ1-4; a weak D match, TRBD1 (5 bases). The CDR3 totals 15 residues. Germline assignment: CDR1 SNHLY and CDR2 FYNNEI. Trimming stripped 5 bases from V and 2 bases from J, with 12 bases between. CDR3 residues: CASSSGLGTNEKLFF. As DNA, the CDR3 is TGTGCCAGCAGTTCGGGACTCGGCACTAATGAAAAACTGTTTTTT.

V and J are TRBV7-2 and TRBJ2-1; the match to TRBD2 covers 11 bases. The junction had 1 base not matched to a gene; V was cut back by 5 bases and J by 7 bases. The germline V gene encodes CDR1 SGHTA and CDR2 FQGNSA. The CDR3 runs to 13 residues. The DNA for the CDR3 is TGTGCCAGCAGCACTAGCGGGGGTAATGAGCAGTTCTTC. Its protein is CASSTSGGNEQFF.

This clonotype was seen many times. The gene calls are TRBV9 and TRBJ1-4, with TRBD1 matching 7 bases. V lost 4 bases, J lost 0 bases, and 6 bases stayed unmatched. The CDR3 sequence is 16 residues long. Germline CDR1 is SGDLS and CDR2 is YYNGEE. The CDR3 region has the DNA TGTGCCAGCAGCACCGGACAGGACGCAACTAATGAAAAACTGTTTTTT. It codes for CASSTGQDATNEKLFF.

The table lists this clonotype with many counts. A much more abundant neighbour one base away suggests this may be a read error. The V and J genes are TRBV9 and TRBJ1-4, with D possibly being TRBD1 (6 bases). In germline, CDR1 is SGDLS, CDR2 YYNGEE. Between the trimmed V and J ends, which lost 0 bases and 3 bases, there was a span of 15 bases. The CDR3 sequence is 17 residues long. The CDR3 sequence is CASSVASYRAANEKLFF. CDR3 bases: TGTGCCAGCAGCGTAGCATCCTACAGGGCAGCTAATGAAAAACTGTTTTTT.

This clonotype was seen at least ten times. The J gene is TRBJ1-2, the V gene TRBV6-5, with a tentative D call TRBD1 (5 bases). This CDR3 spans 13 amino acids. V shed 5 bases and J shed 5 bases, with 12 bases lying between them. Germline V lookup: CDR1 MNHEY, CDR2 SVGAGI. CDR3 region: CASSMTAVYGYTF. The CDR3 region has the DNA TGTGCCAGCAGTATGACAGCCGTATATGGCTACACCTTC.

The CDR3 DNA reads as TGCAGTGCGAGACAGGGGACAGGGATTCGTATCAAGCCCCAGCATTTT. Its translation is CSARQGTGIRIKPQHF. The chain employs TRBV20-1 and TRBJ1-5; the match to TRBD1 covers 9 bases. Germline V lookup: CDR1 DFQATT, CDR2 SNEGSKA (reference sequence). The CDR3 covers 16 residues. V lost 6 bases and J lost 8; bases outside the gene matches: 17.

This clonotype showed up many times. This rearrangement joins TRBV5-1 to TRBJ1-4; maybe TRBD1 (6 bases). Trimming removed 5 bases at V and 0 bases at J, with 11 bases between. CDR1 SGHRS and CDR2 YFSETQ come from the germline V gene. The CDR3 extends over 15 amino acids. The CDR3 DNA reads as TGCGCCAGCAGGGACAGCGTTGCAACTAATGAAAAACTGTTTTTT. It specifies CASRDSVATNEKLFF.

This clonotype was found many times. CDR3: CASSLEQGLDTQYF. The CDR3 DNA follows: TGTGCCAGCAGCTTGGAGCAGGGTCTAGATACGCAGTATTTT. The rearrangement uses TRBV7-9 and TRBJ2-3; perhaps TRBD1 as D (5 bases). CDR3 length: 14 amino acids. V gave up 3 bases and J gave up 5 bases, with 12 bases separating them. Germline-derived CDR1 and CDR2 are SEHNR and FQNEAQ (reference sequence).

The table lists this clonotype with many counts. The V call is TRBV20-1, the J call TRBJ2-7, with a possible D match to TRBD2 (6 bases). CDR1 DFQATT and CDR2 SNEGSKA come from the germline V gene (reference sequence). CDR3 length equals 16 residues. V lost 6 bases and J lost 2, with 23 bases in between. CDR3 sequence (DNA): TGCAGTGCACCCTCCCGAGAAGCGGGCAGCGCCTACGAGCAGTACTTC. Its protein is CSAPSREAGSAYEQYF.

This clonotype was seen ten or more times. The CDR3 coding sequence is TGTGCCAGCAGCCAAGACCCCCGCTATGGCTACACCTTC. It encodes CASSQDPRYGYTF. This rearrangement joins TRBV3-1 to TRBJ1-2; D is unresolved. The CDR3 is made up of 13 amino acids. The V end was cut by 0 bases, the J end by 4 bases, with 6 bases between. Per the germline V gene, CDR1 is LGHDT and CDR2 is YNNKEL (reference sequence).

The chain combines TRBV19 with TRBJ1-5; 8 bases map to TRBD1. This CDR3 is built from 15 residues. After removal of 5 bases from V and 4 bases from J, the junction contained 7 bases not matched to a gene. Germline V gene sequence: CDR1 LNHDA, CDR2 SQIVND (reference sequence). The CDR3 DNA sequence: TGTGCCAGTAGTCTACGACAGGGGAATAATCAGCCCCAGCATTTT. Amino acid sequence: CASSLRQGNNQPQHF.

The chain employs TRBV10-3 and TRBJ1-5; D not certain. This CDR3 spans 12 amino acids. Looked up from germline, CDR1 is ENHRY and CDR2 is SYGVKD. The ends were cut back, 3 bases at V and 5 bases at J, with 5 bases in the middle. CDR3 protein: CAISEWDQPQHF. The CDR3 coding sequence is TGTGCCATCAGTGAATGGGATCAGCCCCAGCATTTT.

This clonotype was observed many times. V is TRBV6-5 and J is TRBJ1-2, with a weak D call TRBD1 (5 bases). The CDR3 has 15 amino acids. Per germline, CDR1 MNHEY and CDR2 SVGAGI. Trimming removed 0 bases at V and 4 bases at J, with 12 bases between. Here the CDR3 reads CASSYSLDSAYGYTF. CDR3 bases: TGTGCCAGCAGTTACTCGCTAGACAGCGCCTATGGCTACACCTTC.

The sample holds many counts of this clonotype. The DNA of the CDR3 is TGTGCCAGCAGGAGCCCCCGGGGTTACAATGAGCAGTTCTTC. As protein: CASRSPRGYNEQFF. The chain joins TRBV28 to TRBJ2-1; maybe TRBD2 (5 bases). Looked up from germline, CDR1 is MDHEN and CDR2 is SYDVKM. V gave up 6 bases and J gave up 4 bases, with 13 bases separating them. The CDR3 is 14 amino acids. The complete variable domain, with remaining parts taken from reference TRBV28 and TRBJ2-1, reads DVKVTQSSRYLVKRTGEKVFLECVQDMDHENMFWYRQDPGLGLRLIYFSYDVKMKEKGDIPEGYSVSREKKERFSLILESASTNQTSMYLCASRSPRGYNEQFFGPGTRLTVL.

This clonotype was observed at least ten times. The CDR3 DNA reads as TGTGCCAGCCTAAGGTGGTCCGGGGAGCTGTTTTTT. This gives the protein CASLRWSGELFF. The chain is built from TRBV28 and TRBJ2-2; D gene ambiguous. Trimming cost V 8 bases and J 6 bases, with 10 bases left between them. The length of the CDR3 is 12 residues. Germline CDR1 is MDHEN and CDR2 is SYDVKM.

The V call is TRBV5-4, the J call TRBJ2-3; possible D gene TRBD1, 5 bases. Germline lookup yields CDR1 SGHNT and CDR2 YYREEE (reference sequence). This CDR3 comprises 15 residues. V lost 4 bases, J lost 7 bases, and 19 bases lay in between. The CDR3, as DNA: TGTGCCAGCAGCCCCCAGGCTAGAAGGACAAATACGCAGTATTTT. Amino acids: CASSPQARRTNTQYF.